The clone carrying this T cell receptor (beta chain) showed up just a few times. Its matching antigen is unknown. TCRdb ran MiXCR on the reads and lists one entry per CDR3 protein. This sample has some 920,000 distinct CDR3 sequences, with around a third found just once. The trim removed 4 bases at V and 5 bases at J, leaving 9 bases unmatched. The CDR3 has 16 residues. In germline, CDR1 is SNHLY, CDR2 FYNNEI. This record belongs to a study of T cell repertoires in cytomegalovirus infection. Whole-study context: Through public TCR beta signatures, both CMV infection and matching HLA type were indicated.

The sequence came from a human donor in good health (CMV status not recorded). Some clones in this sample may be carry-over from other donors' samples. Sequences were derived from cultured CD8+ T cells from PBMCs, sampled from culture after CMV antigen stimulation. The chain combines TRBV2 with TRBJ2-2; 8 nucleotides align to TRBD1. CDR3 sequence reads: CASSVDPTGVTGELFF. CDR3 bases: TGTGCCAGCAGTGTGGACCCGACAGGGGTTACCGGGGAGCTGTTTTTT.